The 21 T cell receptor beta chains reported below all come from one sample, sequenced in a study of beta chain features in type 1 diabetes (dated by TCRdb to about 2018). Findings and caveats that apply to the study as a whole: A moderate but significant shortening of TCRB CDR3 length was observed in type 1 diabetes patients in all four CD4+ subsets.

These TCRs are of unknown antigen specificity. Preparation of the library involved the immunoSEQ multiplex PCR assay. The entire amount of isolated RNA was reverse transcribed using the High Capacity cDNA Reverse Transcription Kit, so the sequenced TCRB transcripts were expressed ones. Not all clones reach the TCRdb copy of this immuneACCESS table, which keeps in-frame sequences only. Checked studies attribute under half of the gap to unresolved V genes and leave the rest unexplained. This sample is represented by some 290,000 clones; around 24% of them were singletons. The ten largest make up around 0.013% of the sample. The sample consisted of naive CD4+ T cells from blood. The cell subset or site label of this sample denotes: true naive CD4+ T cells. The receptors originated from a woman aged 25 to 39 with type 1 diabetes.

V and J are TRBV2 and TRBJ1-5; D perhaps matches TRBD1 (6 bases). The ends were cut back, 1 base at V and 2 bases at J, with 6 bases in the middle. CDR3 length: 14 residues. Germline CDR1 SNHLY, CDR2 FYNNEI. The CDR3 reads CASSEGQGNQPQHF. CDR3 nucleotide sequence: TGTGCCAGCAGTGAAGGACAGGGCAATCAGCCCCAGCATTTT.

V is TRBV5-1 and J is TRBJ2-7; D is uncertain. Deletions cut 4 bases from V and 2 bases from J, with 13 bases between. The germline V gene has CDR1 SGHRS and CDR2 YFSETQ. CDR3 length: 14 amino acids. CDR3: CASSDSLGAYEQYF. In DNA form, the CDR3 reads TGCGCCAGCAGCGACTCCCTAGGAGCCTACGAGCAGTACTTC.

The chain employs TRBV7-2 and TRBJ1-1; unclear D gene. Germline CDR1 is SGHTA and CDR2 is FQGNSA. The CDR3 covers 13 residues. V was cut by 4 bases and J by 0 bases, with 6 bases left in between. The CDR3, as DNA: TGTGCCAGCAGCTCCTCGGTGAACACTGAAGCTTTCTTT. Amino acid sequence: CASSSSVNTEAFF.

The chain recombines TRBV2 with TRBJ1-2; perhaps TRBD1 as D (5 bases). Germline V gene sequence: CDR1 SNHLY, CDR2 FYNNEI. V was trimmed by 1 base and J by 2 bases, leaving 8 bases between them. There are 14 residues in the CDR3. The CDR3 protein is CASSEGTGNYGYTF. CDR3 DNA: TGTGCCAGCAGTGAAGGTACAGGAAACTATGGCTACACCTTC.

The chain joins TRBV4-1 to TRBJ1-1; D unresolved. V was pared by 1 base and J by 1 base, with 13 bases between. This CDR3 comprises 16 residues. Per the germline V gene, CDR1 is MGHRA and CDR2 is YSYEKL. CDR3 sequence (DNA): TGCGCCAGCAGCCAAGTAGCTCGGCAGAAGAACACTGAAGCTTTCTTT. Protein sequence: CASSQVARQKNTEAFF.

This clone was observed a few times. The rearrangement links TRBV11-2 to TRBJ1-2; D is ambiguous. The CDR3 length is 14 residues. V was shortened by 1 base and J by 3 bases, with 9 bases between the two germline ends. Looked up from germline, CDR1 is SGHAT and CDR2 is FQNNGV. The CDR3 reads CASSLVGRDYGYTF. CDR3 nucleotides: TGTGCCAGCAGCTTAGTTGGCCGGGACTATGGCTACACCTTC.

In its sample, this clone was seen a few times. The chain uses TRBV19 and TRBJ1-5; 9 nucleotides align to TRBD1. V was pared by 10 bases and J by 7 bases, with 5 bases of the junction left unmatched. Germline V lookup: CDR1 LNHDA, CDR2 SQIVND (reference sequence). This CDR3 has 12 amino acids. CDR3 DNA: TGTGCCACCCGGGGACAGGGACAGCCCCAGCATTTT. As protein: CATRGQGQPQHF.

The CDR3: CASSGFRGQGFSYEQYF. As DNA, the CDR3 is TGTGCCAGCAGTGGATTCCGAGGACAGGGATTTTCCTACGAGCAGTACTTC. The J gene is TRBJ2-7, the V gene TRBV2, with 8 bases fitting TRBD1. This CDR3 has 17 residues. From germline, CDR1 is SNHLY and CDR2 FYNNEI. V gave up 4 bases and J gave up 1 base; unmatched junction bases: 12.

This chain joins TRBV9 and TRBJ2-5; no reliable D call. Deletions cut 3 bases from V and 0 bases from J, with 6 bases between. The CDR3 contains 13 residues. CDR1 SGDLS and CDR2 YYNGEE come from the germline V gene. CDR3 amino acids: CASSGLHQETQYF. The CDR3 nucleotides read TGTGCCAGCAGCGGACTCCACCAAGAGACCCAGTACTTC.

This clone was seen more than once but under ten times. V is TRBV29-1 and J is TRBJ1-5, with D tentatively TRBD1 (5 bases). The germline V gene has CDR1 SQVTM and CDR2 ANQGSEA. This CDR3 region has 12 residues. With 6 bases removed from V and 0 bases from J, the gap between germline ends came to 6 bases. CDR3 nucleotides: TGCAGCGTGACAGATAGCAATCAGCCCCAGCATTTT. It codes for CSVTDSNQPQHF.

The chain links TRBV5-1 to TRBJ2-1, with 8 bases that match TRBD2. The V and J ends lost 3 bases and 5 bases, in that order; junction bases with no gene match: 7. Germline CDR1 SGHRS, CDR2 YFSETQ. The CDR3 loop spans 15 amino acids. The CDR3 sequence: CASSWGTRGDNEQFF. The CDR3 DNA reads as TGCGCCAGCAGCTGGGGGACTAGGGGGGACAATGAGCAGTTCTTC. The full variable domain, completed using reference TRBV5-1 and TRBJ2-1, is KAGVTQTPRYLIKTRGQQVTLSCSPISGHRSVSWYQQTPGQGLQFLFEYFSETQRNKGNFPGRFSGRQFSNSRSEMNVSTLELGDSALYLCASSWGTRGDNEQFFGPGTRLTVL.

This chain uses TRBV5-1 with TRBJ2-1; perhaps TRBD1 as D (5 bases). Between the trimmed V and J ends, which lost 4 bases and 0 bases, there was a span of 11 bases. Germline CDR1 is SGHRS and CDR2 is YFSETQ. The CDR3 spans 15 residues. CDR3 in amino acids: CASSQTASSYNEQFF. CDR3 nucleotides: TGCGCCAGCAGCCAGACAGCGAGCTCCTACAATGAGCAGTTCTTC.

This sequence joins TRBV15 and TRBJ1-2; D perhaps matches TRBD1 (5 bases). The germline V gene has CDR1 LNHNV and CDR2 YYDKDF (reference sequence). Trimming took 5 bases from V and 2 from J, leaving 9 bases between them. This CDR3 is 13 amino acids long. CDR3 nucleotide sequence: TGTGCCACCAGCCCCCGACAGAACTATGGCTACACCTTC. Translated, it gives CATSPRQNYGYTF.

DNA for the CDR3: TGTGCCAGCAGCACAAGGACAGTCTATGGCTACACCTTC. This encodes CASSTRTVYGYTF. The rearrangement links TRBV5-6 to TRBJ1-2; possible D gene TRBD1, 6 bases. From germline, CDR1 is SGHDT and CDR2 YYEEEE. V dropped 4 bases and J dropped 4 bases, with 11 bases sitting between them. CDR3 size: 13 residues.

This clone was detected only a few times. This chain uses TRBV2 with TRBJ2-3; 9 bases agree with TRBD2. The CDR3 runs 17 residues. In germline, CDR1 is SNHLY, CDR2 FYNNEI. The junction had 14 bases not matched to a gene; V was cut back by 6 bases and J by 4 bases. CDR3 region: CASRTSGSRRGADTQYF. CDR3 DNA: TGTGCCAGCAGGACTAGCGGAAGTCGAAGAGGTGCAGATACGCAGTATTTT.

V usage is TRBV6-6 and J usage is TRBJ2-7; 7 nucleotides match TRBD1. Losses at the gene ends were 2 bases for V and 3 bases for J; bases not matched to a gene: 4. There are 14 residues in the CDR3. Germline V gene data show CDR1 as MNHNY and CDR2 as SVGAGI (reference sequence). The chain's CDR3 is CASSYLGQNYEQYF. Here the CDR3 DNA reads TGTGCCAGCAGTTACCTGGGACAGAACTACGAGCAGTACTTC.

This clone was seen more than once but under ten times. V usage is TRBV15 and J usage is TRBJ1-2, with D uncertain. This CDR3 contains 11 residues. Germline-derived CDR1 and CDR2 are LNHNV and YYDKDF (reference sequence). The V and J ends lost 8 bases and 8 bases respectively, with 12 bases between them. CDR3 in amino acids: CATDSFTGYTF. CDR3 nucleotide sequence: TGTGCCACCGACTCCTTTACCGGCTACACCTTC. Full variable domain (missing parts from reference TRBV15 and TRBJ1-2): DAMVIQNPRYQVTQFGKPVTLSCSQTLNHNVMYWYQQKSSQAPKLLFHYYDKDFNNEADTPDNFQSRRPNTSFCFLDIRSPGLGDTAMYLCATDSFTGYTFGSGTRLTVV.

This sequence joins TRBV4-1 and TRBJ2-7, with D tentatively TRBD1 (6 bases). Trimming cost V 5 bases and J 1 base, with 15 bases left between them. CDR1 is MGHRA and CDR2 is YSYEKL in the germline V gene. CDR3 length: 15 residues. In DNA form, the CDR3 reads TGCGCCAGCAGCTCCACAGGGTCCCAATCCTACGAGCAGTACTTC. This sequence encodes CASSSTGSQSYEQYF.

This clone was counted between two and nine times. J is TRBJ2-1 and V is TRBV6-1; 11 positions match TRBD2. CDR1 and CDR2 (germline): MNHNS, SASEGT. This CDR3 is 17 amino acids long. V was clipped by 1 base and J by 7 bases; unmatched bases: 9. CDR3 loop: CASSEEGLAVLRNEQFF. In DNA, the CDR3 is TGTGCCAGCAGTGAAGAGGGACTAGCGGTCTTGAGGAATGAGCAGTTCTTC.

This clone has only a few counts. V is TRBV7-3 and J is TRBJ2-5; no reliable D call. The CDR3 covers 14 residues. Germline lookup yields CDR1 SGHTA and CDR2 FQGTGA. V shed 3 bases and J shed 7 bases, with 15 bases lying between them. This CDR3 is CASSFDGDPGTQYF. CDR3 nucleotide sequence: TGTGCCAGCAGCTTTGACGGAGATCCTGGGACCCAGTACTTC.

With respect to this clone: The same CDR3 is also encoded by other DNA sequences in this sample. This chain joins TRBV9 and TRBJ2-5, with 7 bases lining up with TRBD1. Germline CDR1 and CDR2: SGDLS and YYNGEE. The CDR3 length is 13 residues. V gave up 2 bases and J gave up 3 bases; unmatched junction bases: 1. The chain's CDR3 is CASSVTGEETQYF. Written as DNA, the CDR3 is TGTGCCAGCAGCGTCACAGGGGAAGAGACCCAGTACTTC.